Presented here are 5 T cell receptor beta chains from one specimen sequenced in a study of somatic mutations in cytotoxic T cells in rheumatoid arthritis. The assay was immunoSEQ multiplex PCR, and TCRdb's table has in-frame clones only and misses some. The table has 13,000 to 15,000 clones, around 70% seen once. The sequenced material came from CD8+ T cells sorted from blood. Source of these receptors: an adult with rheumatoid arthritis.

This clone was seen a handful of times. V is TRBV5-4 and J is TRBJ1-3; 7 bases are a match to TRBD1. The CDR3 covers 15 residues. V shed 4 bases, J shed 4 bases, and the junction held 8 bases outside the gene matches. From germline, CDR1 is SGHNT and CDR2 YYREEE (reference sequence). CDR3 region: CASSDDRAPGNTIYF. The CDR3 nucleotides read TGTGCCAGCAGCGATGACAGGGCCCCCGGAAACACCATATATTTT.

The chain links TRBV6-6 to TRBJ2-7; no reliable D call. Germline assignment: CDR1 MNHNY and CDR2 SVGAGI (reference sequence). CDR3 length: 13 residues. V was shortened by 1 base and J by 4 bases, with 8 bases between the two germline ends. Written as DNA, the CDR3 is TGTGCCAGCAGTTACTTAGACCGATACGAGCAGTACTTC. Translated: CASSYLDRYEQYF.

To note about this clone: The sample carries other DNA sequences with the same CDR3. The rearrangement links TRBV19 to TRBJ2-1; perhaps TRBD2 as D (6 bases). The CDR3 spans 14 residues. Germline loops: CDR1 LNHDA, CDR2 SQIVND (reference sequence). Trimming took 5 bases from V and 4 from J, leaving 12 bases between them. DNA of the CDR3: TGTGCCAGTAGTTCCGGCGGGGATTACAATGAGCAGTTCTTC. This sequence encodes CASSSGGDYNEQFF.

This clone appeared once. The chain uses TRBV27 and TRBJ1-5; D is unresolved. This CDR3 contains 14 residues. The V gene's germline CDR1 is MNHEY and CDR2 SMNVEV (reference sequence). The V end lost 6 bases, the J end lost 0 bases, and 9 bases lay between the germline ends. CDR3 nucleotide sequence: TGTGCCAGCAGGCCCAGAACTAGCAATCAGCCCCAGCATTTT. Translating it yields CASRPRTSNQPQHF.

The genes are TRBV15 and TRBJ2-5; D is possibly TRBD2 (5 bases). This CDR3 is built from 16 residues. Trimming removed 1 base at V and 5 bases at J, with 17 bases between. Germline V CDR1 and CDR2: LNHNV, YYDKDF (reference sequence). The CDR3 here is CATSRALLPGEETQYF. The CDR3 DNA reads as TGTGCCACCAGCAGAGCTCTCCTCCCCGGGGAGGAGACCCAGTACTTC.